Here is one TCR beta chain with its context. The junction differs from germline at one of its ends, possibly a read error. This CDR3 comprises 15 residues. Germline CDR1 reads SEHNR; CDR2 reads FQNEAQ (reference sequence). The data belong to a study of T cell changes during pregnancy in multiple sclerosis. Libraries were prepared by immunoSEQ multiplex PCR; TCRdb keeps only in-frame clonotypes and omits some of them. Of 30,000 to 40,000 clones in the sample, 85% to 95% were seen once. The material was CD8+ T cells from peripheral blood mononuclear cells, obtained in the third trimester of pregnancy. This chain joins TRBV7-9 and TRBJ1-2, with D maybe TRBD1 (5 bases). This clonotype originated in a female donor with multiple sclerosis, enrolled in a pregnancy study. DNA for the CDR3: TGTGCCAGCAGTTTAGACAGTTACGCTAACTATGGCTACACCTTC. The encoded protein is CASSLDSYANYGYTF. Combining the CDR3 with reference TRBV7-9 and TRBJ1-2 gives the whole variable domain DTGVSQNPRHKITKRGQNVTFRCDPISEHNRLYWYRQTLGQGPEFLTYFQNEAQLEKSRLLSDRFSAERPKGSFSTLEIQRTEQGDSAMYLCASSLDSYANYGYTFGSGTRLTVV.